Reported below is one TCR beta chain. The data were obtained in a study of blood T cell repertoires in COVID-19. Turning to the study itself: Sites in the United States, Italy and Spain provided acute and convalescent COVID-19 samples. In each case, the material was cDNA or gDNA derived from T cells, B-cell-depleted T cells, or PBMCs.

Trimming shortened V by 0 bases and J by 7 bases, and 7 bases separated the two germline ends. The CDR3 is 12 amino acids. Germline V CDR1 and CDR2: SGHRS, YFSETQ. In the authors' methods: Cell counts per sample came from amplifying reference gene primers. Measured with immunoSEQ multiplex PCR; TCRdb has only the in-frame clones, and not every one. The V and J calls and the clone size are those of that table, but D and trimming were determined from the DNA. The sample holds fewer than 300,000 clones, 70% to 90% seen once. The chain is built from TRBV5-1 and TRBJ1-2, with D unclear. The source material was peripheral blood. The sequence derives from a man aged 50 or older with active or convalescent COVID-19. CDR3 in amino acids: CASSLGGAGYTF. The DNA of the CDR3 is TGCGCCAGCAGCTTGGGGGGAGCTGGCTACACCTTC.